One and the same sample provided the 24 T cell receptor beta chains below, sequenced in a study of response to subunit inactivated influenza vaccine. TCRdb recomputed calls from the RT-PCR reads with MiXCR, one row per CDR3 protein. The repertoire includes under 500,000 distinct CDR3 sequences, approximately 10% of them detected once, and more than 10% sits in the top ten. The material was PBMCs from blood, obtained around seven weeks after vaccination. The receptor set was obtained from a man between 50 and 59 years old who received an inactivated influenza vaccine.

This rearrangement joins TRBV9 to TRBJ2-5; D uncertain. Trimming cost V 0 bases and J 4 bases, with 7 bases left between them. The V gene's germline CDR1 is SGDLS and CDR2 YYNGEE. CDR3 length equals 13 residues. This CDR3 is CASSVDTRETQYF. The DNA for the CDR3 is TGTGCCAGCAGCGTAGATACCCGAGAGACCCAGTACTTC.

CDR3 DNA sequence: TGTGCCAGCATCGTCGGGACTGAAGCTTTCTTT. It translates to CASIVGTEAFF. The chain employs TRBV7-9 and TRBJ1-1; no reliable D call. The CDR3 extends over 11 amino acids. Trimming took 7 bases from V and 5 from J, leaving 8 bases between them. Germline CDR1 reads SEHNR; CDR2 reads FQNEAQ (reference sequence).

The J gene is TRBJ2-1, the V gene TRBV11-3; D possibly uses TRBD1 or TRBD2 (5 bases each). The CDR3 spans 15 residues. Germline values: CDR1 SGHNT, CDR2 YENEEA. V was cut by 1 base and J by 7 bases, with 14 bases left in between. CDR3 sequence (DNA): TGTGCCAGCAGCTTAGGTGGACTGGACAAAAATGAGCAGTTCTTC. This codes for CASSLGGLDKNEQFF.

This chain uses TRBV20-1 with TRBJ2-7; 7 nucleotides match TRBD2. J gave up 1 base and V 5 bases, and 11 bases lay outside the gene matches. The CDR3 runs to 15 residues. The germline gives CDR1 DFQATT, CDR2 SNEGSKA (reference sequence). The CDR3 region has the DNA TGCAGTGCTGCCCCTATTCGCGGGGGATCCTACGAGCAGTACTTC. This gives the protein CSAAPIRGGSYEQYF.

This chain connects TRBV27 to TRBJ2-3; TRBD2 agrees at 7 bases. The CDR3 covers 17 residues. Per the germline V gene, CDR1 is MNHEY and CDR2 is SMNVEV (reference sequence). J lost 7 bases, V lost 6 bases, and 19 bases had no gene match. CDR3 protein: CASSAFSGRGRHNTQYF. The CDR3 region has the DNA TGTGCCAGCAGCGCCTTTAGCGGGCGAGGGCGGCATAATACGCAGTATTTT.

The chain joins TRBV7-2 to TRBJ2-1; perhaps TRBD1 as D (6 bases). Per germline, CDR1 SGHTA and CDR2 FQGNSA. Trimming cost V 2 bases and J 7 bases, with 15 bases left between them. This CDR3 is 15 amino acids long. The CDR3 sequence: CASSLSGAGKNEQFF. In nucleotides, the CDR3 is TGTGCCAGCAGCTTATCAGGGGCAGGAAAGAATGAGCAGTTCTTC.

The chain employs TRBV24-1 and TRBJ2-3; either TRBD1 or TRBD2 may supply D (5 bases each). Germline V gene sequence: CDR1 KGHDR, CDR2 SFDVKD. This CDR3 spans 14 amino acids. V was shortened by 4 bases and J by 0 bases, with 7 bases between the two germline ends. This chain's CDR3 is CATSDRDSTDTQYF. Here the CDR3 DNA reads TGTGCCACCAGTGACAGGGACAGCACAGATACGCAGTATTTT.

The chain uses TRBV4-3 and TRBJ2-1; 7 nucleotides match TRBD2. CDR1 LGHNA and CDR2 YSLEER come from the germline V gene. The CDR3 consists of 17 residues. Trimming took 0 bases from V and 3 from J; bases not matched to a gene: 8. The CDR3 loop is CASSQDWGRALYNEQFF. The CDR3 nucleotides read TGCGCCAGCAGCCAAGATTGGGGGAGGGCCCTCTACAATGAGCAGTTCTTC.

This clonotype appeared many times. The CDR3 region has the DNA TGCGCCAGCAGCTTGGGGACTGGACTGGGGGAGCAGTACTTC. Residues: CASSLGTGLGEQYF. The V and J genes are TRBV5-1 and TRBJ2-7, with a weak D call TRBD2 (5 bases). Trimming removed 0 bases from V and 7 bases from J, with 14 bases in between. The CDR3 is 14 amino acids. Germline V gene sequence: CDR1 SGHRS, CDR2 YFSETQ.

This clonotype was recorded many times. The V and J genes are TRBV5-1 and TRBJ2-5; 11 bases are a match to TRBD2. The V gene end was trimmed by 0 bases and the J gene end by 3 bases; junction bases not matched to a gene: 4. CDR3 size: 16 residues. In germline, CDR1 is SGHRS, CDR2 YFSETQ. The CDR3 loop reads CASSLASGLAEETQYF. The CDR3 DNA follows: TGCGCCAGCAGCTTGGCCTCGGGACTAGCGGAAGAGACCCAGTACTTC.

This clonotype has a handful of counts. The chain recombines TRBV3-1 with TRBJ2-7, with D perhaps matching TRBD2 (5 bases). Germline V gives CDR1 LGHDT, CDR2 YNNKEL (reference sequence). The CDR3 runs to 15 residues. V was cut by 1 base and J by 1 base, with 11 bases left in between. The CDR3 nucleotides are TGTGCCAGCAGCCAAGGGCGTCTAGCATCCTACGAGCAGTACTTC. It encodes CASSQGRLASYEQYF.

This clonotype has a count of ten or more. The chain carries TRBV10-3 and TRBJ2-7; no firm D call. The germline gives CDR1 ENHRY, CDR2 SYGVKD. Between the trimmed V and J ends, which lost 4 bases and 0 bases, there was a span of 16 bases. The CDR3 is 16 amino acids. The DNA of the CDR3 is TGTGCCATCAGTGCTCCCGGGCAAAAGGGCTCCTACGAGCAGTACTTC. Its translation is CAISAPGQKGSYEQYF.

This clonotype has only a few counts. The chain carries TRBV6-1 and TRBJ2-1, with 9 bases aligning to TRBD2. Trimming cost V 3 bases and J 6 bases; bases outside gene matches: 9. CDR1 is MNHNS, CDR2 SASEGT, per germline. CDR3 length equals 16 residues. In nucleotides, the CDR3 is TGTGCCAGCAGTGACCGAGGACTAGCGAAATTCAATGAGCAGTTCTTC. This codes for CASSDRGLAKFNEQFF.

This clonotype has at least ten counts. V usage is TRBV20-1 and J usage is TRBJ1-6; D gene ambiguous. V was shortened by 3 bases and J by 7 bases, with 13 bases between the two germline ends. Germline CDR1 and CDR2: DFQATT and SNEGSKA (reference sequence). This CDR3 contains 14 residues. The CDR3 loop reads CSASTGPANSPLHF. CDR3 DNA sequence: TGCAGTGCTAGCACCGGTCCGGCGAATTCACCCCTCCACTTT.

This clonotype was found a few times. The V call is TRBV7-2, the J call TRBJ2-1; unclear D gene. The germline gives CDR1 SGHTA, CDR2 FQGNSA. This CDR3 has 12 amino acids. Trimming cost V 1 base and J 12 bases, with 10 bases left between them. The CDR3, as DNA: TGTGCCAGCAGCTTAGAAATCGGTACGCAGTTCTTC. Translated, it gives CASSLEIGTQFF.

In regard to this clonotype: At one end the junction does not follow the germline gene, possibly because of a read error. The J gene is TRBJ2-2, the V gene TRBV11-2; 11 bases align to TRBD2. This CDR3 region has 16 residues. Germline values: CDR1 SGHAT, CDR2 FQNNGV. In nucleotides, the CDR3 is TGTGCCAGCAGCTTAGGACTAGCGGGGCCCACCGGGGAGCTGTCTTTT. Its translation is CASSLGLAGPTGELSF.

V is TRBV4-2 and J is TRBJ2-7; 13 positions match TRBD2. The CDR3 loop spans 16 amino acids. Unmatched junction bases numbered 3, after V lost 0 bases and J lost 4 bases. Germline lookup yields CDR1 LGHNA and CDR2 YNFKEQ. The CDR3 region is CASSQDWTSGRYEQYF. CDR3 DNA sequence: TGTGCCAGCAGCCAAGACTGGACTAGCGGGAGATACGAGCAGTACTTC.

This clonotype was counted a few times. V is TRBV4-1 and J is TRBJ2-7; 7 nucleotides match TRBD1. CDR3 length equals 13 residues. CDR1 and CDR2 (germline): MGHRA, YSYEKL. Trimming took 4 bases from V and 3 from J; bases not matched to a gene: 3. The CDR3: CASSRGTDYEQYF. CDR3 nucleotides: TGCGCCAGCAGCCGAGGGACAGACTACGAGCAGTACTTC.

This clonotype was observed many times. The chain employs TRBV4-2 and TRBJ2-2; 11 bases are shared with TRBD1. The CDR3 totals 15 residues. Germline CDR1 LGHNA, CDR2 YNFKEQ. V lost 3 bases and J lost 7; bases outside the gene matches: 4. CDR3 coding DNA: TGTGCCAGCAGCCACCGGACAGGGGGCAGCGGGGAGCTGTTTTTT. Encoded protein: CASSHRTGGSGELFF.

Only a few counts were recorded for this clonotype. The V call is TRBV5-1, the J call TRBJ2-3; D is uncertain. The germline gives CDR1 SGHRS, CDR2 YFSETQ. V was pared by 3 bases and J by 3 bases, with 17 bases between. The CDR3 totals 16 residues. The CDR3 sequence is CASSSGLRAQTDTQYF. As DNA, the CDR3 is TGCGCCAGCAGCTCCGGATTAAGGGCCCAGACAGATACGCAGTATTTT.

V is TRBV27 and J is TRBJ2-1, with D possibly TRBD2 on 5 matching bases. Trimming shortened V by 2 bases and J by 5 bases, and 13 bases separated the two germline ends. In germline, CDR1 is MNHEY, CDR2 SMNVEV (reference sequence). The CDR3 sequence is 15 residues long. The CDR3 region is CASSLSDDGDNEQFF. The DNA for the CDR3 is TGTGCCAGCAGTTTAAGTGACGACGGGGACAATGAGCAGTTCTTC.

The sample holds many counts of this clonotype. The chain is built from TRBV20-1 and TRBJ2-3, with 9 bases matching TRBD1. This CDR3 contains 16 residues. The V gene's germline CDR1 is DFQATT and CDR2 SNEGSKA (reference sequence). The junction had 12 bases not matched to a gene; V was cut back by 0 bases and J by 8 bases. The CDR3 loop is CSARDPTGGAGVTQYF. Written as DNA, the CDR3 is TGCAGTGCTAGAGACCCAACAGGGGGCGCGGGGGTTACGCAGTATTTT.

V is TRBV20-1 and J is TRBJ2-1, with 8 bases matching TRBD2. The CDR3 runs 15 residues. The junction had 11 bases not matched to a gene; V was cut back by 1 base and J by 9 bases. CDR1 is DFQATT and CDR2 is SNEGSKA in the germline V gene (reference sequence). CDR3 bases: TGCAGTGCTAGAGTACGGCGGGGGGCCACGGGTGAGCAGTTCTTC. This gives the protein CSARVRRGATGEQFF.

This clonotype was observed many times. This chain connects TRBV24-1 to TRBJ2-1, with unresolved D. The CDR3 is 11 residues long. From germline, CDR1 is KGHDR and CDR2 SFDVKD. V was trimmed by 9 bases and J by 4 bases, leaving 6 bases between them. CDR3 DNA: TGTGCCACCGCGTTGTACAATGAGCAGTTCTTC. Its translation: CATALYNEQFF.